Shown below are 14 T cell receptor beta chains from a single sample sequenced in a study of T cell responses to AZD1222 COVID-19 vaccine. The table came from immunoSEQ multiplex PCR; TCRdb's copy has only in-frame clones and leaves some out. The data show about 40,000 clones, approximately 85% seen once. Sequencing was performed on peripheral blood, taken 28 days after the second dose of the MenACWY control vaccine. The receptors were gathered from an adult who received the MenACWY meningococcal vaccine as a control.

The table lists this clone with a count of one. This chain's CDR3 is CASSRGHFRETQYF. For the CDR3, the DNA is TGTGCCAGCAGCCGTGGACACTTCAGGGAGACCCAGTACTTC. The chain combines TRBV7-2 with TRBJ2-5; a weak D match, TRBD1 (5 bases). Germline V CDR1 and CDR2: SGHTA, FQGNSA. The V end lost 5 bases, the J end lost 5 bases, and 15 bases lay between the germline ends. The CDR3 consists of 14 residues. Drawing the rest from reference TRBV7-2 and TRBJ2-5, the complete variable domain is GAGVSQSPSNKVTEKGKDVELRCDPISGHTALYWYRQSLGQGLEFLIYFQGNSAPDKSGLPSDRFSAERTGGSVSTLTIQRTQQEDSAVYLCASSRGHFRETQYFGPGTRLLVL.

Here the CDR3 DNA reads TGTGCCAGCACCCAAAGGCCTAGCGGGAGGTTCGACACCGGGGAGCTGTTTTTT. As protein: CASTQRPSGRFDTGELFF. The chain recombines TRBV7-3 with TRBJ2-2; 11 positions match TRBD2. J lost 3 bases, V lost 7 bases, and 13 bases had no gene match. The CDR3 is 18 residues long. CDR1 and CDR2 (germline): SGHTA, FQGTGA.

This chain joins TRBV6-1 and TRBJ1-2; 7 nucleotides line up with TRBD1. Per germline, CDR1 MNHNS and CDR2 SASEGT. The CDR3 consists of 14 residues. The V gene end was trimmed by 0 bases and the J gene end by 3 bases; junction bases not matched to a gene: 1. CDR3 amino acids: CASSEAGTDYGYTF. The CDR3 DNA reads TGTGCCAGCAGTGAAGCCGGGACAGACTATGGCTACACCTTC.

V is TRBV7-3 and J is TRBJ2-7; possibly TRBD1 for D (6 bases). The CDR3 covers 13 residues. CDR1 SGHTA and CDR2 FQGTGA come from the germline V gene. Deletions cut 5 bases from V and 5 bases from J, with 13 bases between. Here the CDR3 reads CASSPHTGNEQYF. In nucleotides, the CDR3 is TGTGCCAGCAGCCCCCATACAGGGAACGAGCAGTACTTC.

The rearrangement uses TRBV3-1 (or the pseudogene TRBV3-2) and TRBJ1-5; D ambiguous. Looked up from germline, CDR1 is LGHDT and CDR2 is YNNKEL (reference sequence). Trimming removed 1 base from V and 0 bases from J, with 1 base in between. The CDR3 length is 13 residues. The CDR3 reads CASSQGSNQPQHF. CDR3 bases: TGTGCCAGCAGCCAAGGTAGCAATCAGCCCCAGCATTTT.

The chain links TRBV29-1 to TRBJ1-2; D is undetermined. Germline lookup yields CDR1 SQVTM and CDR2 ANQGSEA. Trimming left V 3 bases short and J 4 bases short, with 12 bases between. The length of the CDR3 is 13 residues. The CDR3: CSVEEGVIYGYTF. CDR3 nucleotide sequence: TGCAGCGTTGAGGAGGGAGTAATCTATGGCTACACCTTC.

V gene TRBV28 combines with J gene TRBJ1-1; possibly TRBD1 for D (5 bases). Trimming took 3 bases from V and 7 from J, leaving 15 bases between them. Germline V CDR1 and CDR2: MDHEN, SYDVKM. The CDR3 contains 14 residues. The chain's CDR3 is CASSFGAFEGEAFF. The DNA for the CDR3 is TGTGCCAGCAGTTTTGGGGCTTTCGAGGGTGAAGCTTTCTTT.

The gene calls are TRBV4-2 and TRBJ2-2; D gene ambiguous. Germline V gene data show CDR1 as LGHNA and CDR2 as YNFKEQ. This CDR3 contains 15 residues. V lost 0 bases and J lost 3, with 8 bases in between. The CDR3 sequence is CASSQEGRDTGELFF. The CDR3 coding sequence is TGTGCCAGCAGCCAAGAGGGTAGGGACACCGGGGAGCTGTTTTTT.

The chain has TRBV19 and TRBJ1-6; tentative D call: TRBD1 (6 bases). The CDR3 spans 18 residues. V lost 6 bases and J 0 bases, leaving 18 bases between the germline ends. Germline lookup yields CDR1 LNHDA and CDR2 SQIVND (reference sequence). This CDR3 reads CASSITTGRSSYNSPLHF. CDR3 in DNA: TGTGCCAGTAGCATAACTACAGGGAGAAGCTCCTATAATTCACCCCTCCACTTT.

The gene calls are TRBV7-2 and TRBJ1-3; D may be TRBD1 (5 bases). Germline V CDR1 and CDR2: SGHTA, FQGNSA. This CDR3 region has 16 residues. V gave up 7 bases and J gave up 0 bases, with 16 bases separating them. The CDR3: CASTHYPGPSGNTIYF. The CDR3 bases are TGTGCCAGCACCCACTACCCGGGGCCCTCTGGAAACACCATATATTTT.

This chain connects TRBV24-1 to TRBJ2-1, with 10 positions matching TRBD2. V was pared by 9 bases and J by 6 bases, with 16 bases of the junction left unmatched. The CDR3 runs 17 residues. In germline, CDR1 is KGHDR, CDR2 SFDVKD. CDR3 bases: TGTGCCACCGCTCACGCCCTAGCGGGAGTGGCTCGCAATGAGCAGTTCTTC. Translating gives CATAHALAGVARNEQFF.

The chain joins TRBV10-3 to TRBJ2-2; D gene ambiguous. Between the trimmed V and J ends, which lost 6 bases and 3 bases, there was a span of 8 bases. CDR1 ENHRY and CDR2 SYGVKD come from the germline V gene. The CDR3 totals 13 residues. CDR3 region: CAIRSSYTGELFF. CDR3 nucleotide sequence: TGTGCCATCAGATCCTCTTACACCGGGGAGCTGTTTTTT.

The chain couples TRBV28 to TRBJ2-1, with 7 bases lining up with TRBD1. The germline gives CDR1 MDHEN, CDR2 SYDVKM. V was pared by 5 bases and J by 5 bases, with 15 bases of the junction left unmatched. The CDR3 covers 17 residues. The CDR3 here is CASSTESQGPQNNEQFF. The CDR3 DNA sequence: TGTGCCAGCAGTACGGAATCACAGGGGCCCCAGAACAATGAGCAGTTCTTC. The full variable domain, completed using reference TRBV28 and TRBJ2-1, is DVKVTQSSRYLVKRTGEKVFLECVQDMDHENMFWYRQDPGLGLRLIYFSYDVKMKEKGDIPEGYSVSREKKERFSLILESASTNQTSMYLCASSTESQGPQNNEQFFGPGTRLTVL.

The rearrangement joins TRBV18 to TRBJ2-7; D uncertain. Trimming cost V 1 base and J 0 bases, with 7 bases left between them. The CDR3 is 14 residues long. The germline V gene encodes CDR1 KGHSH and CDR2 LQKENI. This CDR3 is CASSPQGFSYEQYF. CDR3 nucleotides: TGTGCCAGCTCACCACAAGGTTTCTCCTACGAGCAGTACTTC.